This record covers a single T cell receptor beta chain. These data are taken from a study of OX40 agonist ivuxolimab in advanced cancers. Background on the study: In this trial design, patients received ivuxolimab intravenously at 0.01 to 10 mg/kg every 2 weeks.

Assay used: immunoSEQ multiplex PCR; TCRdb lists only in-frame clones, some missing. The data contain 87,000 or so clones, roughly 84% of them singletons. The length of the CDR3 is 12 residues. The germline V gene encodes CDR1 SEHNR and CDR2 FQNEAQ (reference sequence). V was pared by 5 bases and J by 3 bases, with 5 bases between. The source material was CD4+ or CD8+ T cells sorted from blood, sampled in a trial of the OX40 agonist ivuxolimab. This sequence joins TRBV7-9 and TRBJ2-1; D unclear. The receptor's source is an adult with an advanced solid tumor such as melanoma, head and neck, liver or kidney cancer. In nucleotides, the CDR3 is TGTGCCAGCAGCATCAGCTACAATGAGCAGTTCTTC. It is translated as CASSISYNEQFF.